Reported below is one T cell receptor (beta chain). Its specificity is not known. Germline V gene data show CDR1 as SGHKS and CDR2 as YYEKEE (reference sequence). The CDR3 contains 16 residues. Trimming removed 4 bases from V and 4 bases from J, with 15 bases in between. These data come from a study of blood T cells in healthy people across ages. Regarding the study as a whole: Greater diversity and more naive CD4+ cells were seen in long-lived donors than in aged donors.

Each sample used at least 6 million PBMCs. Combining a sample-barcoded 5' primer with a J-beta primer mix, a second PCR ran for roughly 6 to 12 cycles. Per-sample output comprised a minimum of 3 million paired-end reads containing CDR3. A single record per CDR3 protein comes from TCRdb applying MiXCR to the 5' RACE reads. Among roughly 1,500,000 distinct CDR3 sequences listed, 42% were seen once. The chain employs TRBV5-5 and TRBJ1-6, with D possibly matching TRBD1 (6 bases). Source material: blood. This TCR came from a woman between 18 and 30 years old in good health. CDR3 sequence reads: CASSLSTGNYNSPLHF. CDR3 in DNA: TGTGCCAGCAGCCTGAGCACAGGGAATTATAATTCACCCCTCCACTTT. The full variable domain, rest sourced from reference TRBV5-5 and TRBJ1-6, is DAGVTQSPTHLIKTRGQQVTLRCSPISGHKSVSWYQQVLGQGPQFIFQYYEKEERGRGNFPDRFSARQFPNYSSELNVNALLLGDSALYLCASSLSTGNYNSPLHFGNGTRLTVT.